Reported below is one TCR beta chain. The method was immunoSEQ multiplex PCR; TCRdb's version includes in-frame clones alone and lacks a portion of them. The repertoire holds 150,000 to 200,000 clones, with 94% as singletons. This record comes from a study of T cell responses to AZD1222 COVID-19 vaccine. The specimen comprised peripheral blood, sampled on day 0 of AZD1222 vaccination. The TCR comes from an adult in good health.

The CDR3 reads CASSQGLLGYGYTF. In DNA form, the CDR3 reads TGTGCCAGCAGCCAGGGGTTACTCGGCTATGGCTACACCTTC. The chain is built from TRBV7-9 and TRBJ1-2, with a possible D match to TRBD1 (6 bases). Germline CDR1 and CDR2: SEHNR and FQNEAQ (reference sequence). The CDR3 loop spans 14 amino acids. Trimming shortened V by 5 bases and J by 4 bases, and 14 bases separated the two germline ends.